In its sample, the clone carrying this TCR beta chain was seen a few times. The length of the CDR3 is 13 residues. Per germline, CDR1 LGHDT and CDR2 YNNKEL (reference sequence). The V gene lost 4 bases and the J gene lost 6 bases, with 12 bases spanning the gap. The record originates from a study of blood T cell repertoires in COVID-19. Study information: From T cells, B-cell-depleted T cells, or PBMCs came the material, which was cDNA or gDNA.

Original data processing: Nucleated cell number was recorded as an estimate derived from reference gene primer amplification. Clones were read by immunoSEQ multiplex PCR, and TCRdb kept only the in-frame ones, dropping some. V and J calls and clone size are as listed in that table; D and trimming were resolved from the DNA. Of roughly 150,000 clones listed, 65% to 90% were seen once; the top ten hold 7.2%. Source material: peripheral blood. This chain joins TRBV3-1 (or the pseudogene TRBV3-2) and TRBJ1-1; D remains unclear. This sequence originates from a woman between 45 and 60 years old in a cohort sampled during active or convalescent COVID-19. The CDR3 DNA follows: TGTGCCAGCAGCCGGTCAGTTTTGCCTGAAGCTTTCTTT. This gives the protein CASSRSVLPEAFF.